This record looks at one T cell receptor beta chain sequence and its context. These data are taken from a study of Ad26.COV2.S vaccination and SARS-CoV-2 variants. The assay was immunoSEQ multiplex PCR, and TCRdb's table has in-frame clones only and misses some. The table shows about 450,000 clones, with 80% to 90% occurring only once. Treatment specified: around 19 received Ad26.COV2.S at low or high dose, single or two shots; roughly five received placebo; per-sample allocation not given. Day 63 after the first injection of vaccine or placebo was the sampling time. Donation came from an adult in Boston who was aged 18-55 years. The sequencing here drew on peripheral blood, taken in a trial of Ad26.COV2.S vaccine versus placebo. The origin of this receptor is a person aged 18-60 years who received the Ad26.COV2.S COVID-19 vaccine or a placebo.

The CDR3 loop is CASSIGGVREKLFF. The CDR3 DNA reads as TGCGCCAGCAGCATAGGGGGCGTTAGGGAAAAACTGTTTTTT. The chain has TRBV5-1 and TRBJ1-4, with 7 positions matching TRBD1. The CDR3 spans 14 residues. Germline CDR1 and CDR2: SGHRS and YFSETQ. With 4 bases clipped from V and 8 bases from J, the junction kept 8 bases outside the gene matches.